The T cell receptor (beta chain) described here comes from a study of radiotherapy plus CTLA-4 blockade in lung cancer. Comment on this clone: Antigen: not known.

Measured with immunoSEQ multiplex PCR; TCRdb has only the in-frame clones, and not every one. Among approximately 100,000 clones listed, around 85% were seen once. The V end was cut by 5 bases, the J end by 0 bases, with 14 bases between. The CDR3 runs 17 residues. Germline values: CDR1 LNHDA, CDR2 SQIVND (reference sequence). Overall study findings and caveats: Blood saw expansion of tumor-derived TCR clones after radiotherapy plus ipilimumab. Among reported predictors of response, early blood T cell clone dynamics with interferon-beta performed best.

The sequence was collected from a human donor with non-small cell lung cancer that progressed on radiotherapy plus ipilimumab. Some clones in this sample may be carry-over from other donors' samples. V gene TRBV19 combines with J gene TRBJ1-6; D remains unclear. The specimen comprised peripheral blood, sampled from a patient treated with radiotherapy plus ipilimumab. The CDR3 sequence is CASSPQRASSYNSPLHF. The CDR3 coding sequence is TGTGCCAGTAGTCCCCAGAGGGCCAGCTCCTATAATTCACCCCTCCACTTT.